The T cell receptor beta chain described here comes from a study of cytomegalovirus exposure and HLA in healthy donors (dated by TCRdb to 2016 to 2017). Context from the whole study: According to an earlier analysis of 550 to 750 of the donors, some 180 million T cells yielded 90 million to 130 million unique TCR beta sequences and approximately 300 Gb of sequence data. Roughly 300 gigabases of sequencing data and around 87 million unique TCR sequences were included in an early release covering around 650 HLA-typed donors. A handful of DR-DQ haplotypes were handled as single units for association and clustering because linkage in the cohort was strong. The genetic ancestry cluster associated with self-reported Caucasian donors included about four fifths of the 398 genotyped donors. On average, roughly 240,000 unique TCR beta nucleotide sequences were sequenced per donor among some 420 genotyped donors of the cohort, with approximately 18% of those sequences being non-productive. An earlier analysis of roughly 580 of the donors used high-throughput TCR beta sequencing to judge whether each TCR beta V gene segment behaved as functional or pseudogenic. In the later analysis, no new phenotypic data were used to find candidate immune exposures; instead, reliance was placed on TCR beta sequences and their occurrence across donors. Every repertoire in the discovery cohort had been generated on one and the same sequencing platform. To predict cytomegalovirus infection status, the study brought together high-throughput TCR immunosequencing, statistical association of individual TCRs with disease status, and machine learning. A separate validation cohort of roughly 120 different subjects was used in addition to the roughly 620-subject first cohort. The study used immunosequencing to profile the T cell repertoires of more than 650 subjects and linked those repertoires to cytomegalovirus serostatus. HLA typing included class I and class II loci at four-digit resolution. The aim of the study was to test whether cataloging public T cell receptors could identify signatures of past pathogen exposure. Typing coverage differed by locus: A, B, C, DRB1 and DQB1 were typed in about 620-630 donors, DQA1 in about 510, DPA1 in some 570, and DPB1 in 450 to 490. To study patterns of TCR occurrence, a later analysis re-analyzed previously published TCR beta repertoires from several hundred donors and added high-resolution HLA genotyping. A later genetic analysis took genome-wide SNP genotypes for about 65% of the 666 donors and used that subset as a discovery cohort. Donor age, sex, ethnicity and CMV serostatus were compiled alongside the repertoire data.

Points the paper makes about the study in general: Linkage disequilibrium might explain the correlated functional status among segregating V segments, but an unknown experimental factor could not be excluded. At a false discovery rate of 0.05, a later analysis linked around 17,000 TCR beta sequences to specific HLA alleles. According to a later analysis, TCR association rates differed among HLA loci, with DRB1 alleles showing the most associated TCRs and HLA-C alleles showing the fewest. When HLA alleles, especially DR and DQ, strongly co-occurred, TCR associations were difficult to assign to individual alleles. Most TCR sequences were seen in very few donors, while some public TCRs were found in many individuals. The classifier was reported to diagnose cytomegalovirus status with high specificity and sensitivity in both the original cohort and the validation cohort. Because some donors lacked HLA typing at each locus, the association tests relied only on the typed subset. In a later analysis, most CMV-associated TCR beta chains were found to appear HLA-restricted, with HLA associations seemingly driven largely by CMV exposure. In a later genetic analysis, fewer N-insertions in productive TCRs were reported among donors in an Asian-associated ancestry cluster than the roughly 700-donor mean. For the cohort, immune exposure information was limited to CMV serostatus. A few of the identified cytomegalovirus-associated TCR beta chains were confirmed in vitro to be specific for cytomegalovirus antigens. In a later genetic analysis, a missense DCLRE1C variant was associated with V-gene and J-gene trimming of TCR beta chains, and the association was replicated in an independent cohort. Compared with equally common non-associated chains, HLA-associated TCR beta chains in a later analysis were more clonally expanded and had lower generation probabilities. A group of highly shared sequence variants was considered likely to be a technical artifact of the sequencing pipeline. It was suggested by the authors that the approach could potentially be generalized to other disease states and immunological phenotypes. In a later analysis, several top co-occurrence clusters were reported to appear linked to parvovirus B19, influenza, CMV and Epstein-Barr virus. In an earlier analysis of around 500 of the donors, most TCR beta V segments appeared in productive rearrangements about 87% or about 30% of the time, broadly matching IMGT annotations. Because counts were too low, some 17 rarely observed V segments, including chromosome 9 orphons, were left out of the earlier analysis of approximately 500 of the donors. A further reported finding was that TCR beta sequences accurately predicted the HLA-A and HLA-B alleles for most subjects in the first cohort. Presence/absence analyses assumed roughly uniform sequencing depth across donors, an assumption that may not hold. The study listed 164 TCR beta chains as associated with cytomegalovirus. This cohort had only TCR beta chains sequenced, and the lack of alpha or paired-chain data limited which features could be detected.

Receptor amplification or capture employed the immunoSEQ multiplex PCR assay. A mixture of 60 forward primers for TCR Vbeta segments and 13 reverse primers for TCR Jbeta segments was used in the multiplex PCR. The CDR3 region of rearranged TCR beta genes was amplified from genomic DNA with a multiplex PCR assay. On the Illumina HiSeq System, the amplified TCR beta libraries were sequenced as 87-base-pair reads. The study's own analysis went as follows. Across the 500 to 750 repertoires, a later analysis counted approximately 75 million unique TCR beta chains, 9 million to 14 million of which were shared by at least two donors. A nearest-neighbor algorithm error-corrected the raw reads and collapsed the reads into unique sequences, merging closely related sequences to remove PCR and sequencing errors. V, D and J gene segments were assigned by aligning CDR3 sequences to IMGT reference sequences. For a sequence to be retained, at least a six-nucleotide match to both a V gene segment and a J gene segment was required. A rearrangement was called productive if the CDR3 had no stop codons and remained in frame with V and J, and every other rearrangement was called non-productive. Following IMGT convention, CDR3 was defined as the stretch from the second conserved V-encoded cysteine to the conserved J-encoded phenylalanine. The earlier analysis of 587 of the donors excluded sequences that lacked an unambiguous match to a single V gene segment. In an earlier analysis of 500 to 750 of the donors, V segments were called functional above 56.7% productive rearrangements and were called segregating when the between-donor standard deviation exceeded 5%. A statistical classification framework was built for diagnosing cytomegalovirus status from the catalog of TCR beta chain sequences. In a later analysis, V and J genes were assigned by comparing TCR nucleotide sequences against IMGT/GENE-DB human TR gene sequences. The TCRdist pipeline was used in a later analysis to assign CDR3 sequences and most-parsimonious VDJ recombination scenarios. In a later analysis, every TCR beta chain was defined by the combination of its CDR3 amino acid sequence and its V-gene family, and reads without a unique V-gene family were dropped. As a way to deal with suspected cross-contamination and a sequencing artifact, a later analysis dropped hundreds of nucleotide sequences that were highly shared and had low generation probability. A later analysis calculated a clonal expansion index for each public chain from normalized within-repertoire ranks of inferred template counts. In a later analysis, generation probabilities were computed with a VDJ recombination model fitted to out-of-frame rearrangements, and the resulting probabilities were checked against IGoR. In a later analysis, TCR-TCR, TCR-HLA and TCR-CMV co-occurrence was scored with hypergeometric tests, and a repertoire-size bias correction was applied to TCR pairs. To estimate false discovery rates, a later analysis permuted the HLA or CMV assignments 20 times. In a later analysis, co-occurring TCRs were grouped with DBSCAN, and TCRdist sequence similarity was added when clustering was performed within HLA-allele-positive subsets. For co-occurrence clustering, repertoires with fewer than 30,000 or more than 120,000 public chains were excluded, along with roughly 5 repertoires with anomalous nucleotide sharing. TCRdb stores this immuneACCESS table with in-frame sequences only. Part of the clones is absent; in the studies checked, under half of the shortfall reflects unresolved V genes, and no reason is known for the rest. For V, J and clone size, that table is used; D and trimming come from the DNA. This sample gives about 300,000 clones in total; 80% to 90% of them show up just once. The ten largest clones capture less than 4.5% of the sample.

The cohort was made up of approximately 670 healthy bone marrow donors. Cohort members were all nominally healthy when sampled, although unrecorded immune exposures were likely present. The donor was CMV seropositive and belonged to the group of 270 or so seropositive cohort members. Each donor provided a peripheral blood sample, and peripheral blood mononuclear cells were used for TCR beta sequencing. The Qiagen DNeasy Blood Extraction Kit was used to extract genomic DNA from the blood cell samples. Details on this clone: The antigen it recognizes is unknown. Base qualities were left out, and no much larger clone turns up one base away.

The sequenced material came from PBMCs. The sequence derives from a man between 35 and 55 years old in good health and CMV-seropositive.

CDR3 region: CASGRGNEQFF. The nucleotide sequence is TGTGCCAGCGGGAGGGGCAATGAGCAGTTCTTC. This chain is built from TRBV6-6 and TRBJ2-1, with 7 bases in between that match TRBD2. There are 11 amino acids in the CDR3, from cysteine to phenylalanine inclusive. The retained sequence is limited to the CDR3, 33 bases, with the frame set at the first base. For this chain, trimming is 8 bases at the V end and 6 bases at the J end, and the number of junction bases without a gene match is 1. CDR1 MNHNY and CDR2 SVGAGI were looked up in the germline V gene (reference sequence).